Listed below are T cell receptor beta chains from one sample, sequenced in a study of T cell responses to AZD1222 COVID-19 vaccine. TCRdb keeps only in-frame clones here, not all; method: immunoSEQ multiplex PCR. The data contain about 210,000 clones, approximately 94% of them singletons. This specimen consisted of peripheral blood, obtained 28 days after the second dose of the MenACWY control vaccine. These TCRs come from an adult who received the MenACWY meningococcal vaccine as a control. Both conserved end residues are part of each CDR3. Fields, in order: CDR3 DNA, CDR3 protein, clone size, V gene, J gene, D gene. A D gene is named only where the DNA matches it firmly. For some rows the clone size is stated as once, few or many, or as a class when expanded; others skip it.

CDR3 DNA: TGTGCCAGCACGGTCTCCCCCTACAATGAGCAGTTCTTC
CDR3 protein: CASTVSPYNEQFF
clone size: .
V gene: TRBV6-5
J gene: TRBJ2-1
D gene: .

CDR3 DNA: TGTGCCAGCAGTGAGACAGGGGGCTCCTACAATGAGCAGTTCTTC
CDR3 protein: CASSETGGSYNEQFF
clone size: .
V gene: TRBV6-1
J gene: TRBJ2-1
D gene: TRBD1

CDR3 DNA: TGCGCCAGCAGCCAAGACCGGGACAGGGGGATGAACACTGAAGCTTTCTTT
CDR3 protein: CASSQDRDRGMNTEAFF
clone size: .
V gene: TRBV4-3
J gene: TRBJ1-1
D gene: TRBD1

CDR3 DNA: TGTGCCATCGCCAATAGCGGGAGGGCCAGTGAGCAGTTCTTC
CDR3 protein: CAIANSGRASEQFF
clone size: .
V gene: TRBV19
J gene: TRBJ2-1
D gene: TRBD2

CDR3 DNA: TGTGCCAGCACAGGGTCCTACGAGCAGTACTTC
CDR3 protein: CASTGSYEQYF
clone size: once
V gene: TRBV28
J gene: TRBJ2-7
D gene: .

CDR3 DNA: TGTGCCAGCTCAGGGACAGGGGGAATGAACACTGAAGCTTTCTTT
CDR3 protein: CASSGTGGMNTEAFF
clone size: .
V gene: TRBV18
J gene: TRBJ1-1
D gene: TRBD1

CDR3 DNA: TGTGCCAGCAGCCAAGATCTCCCGGGAGGGCCCCCCGGGGAGCTGTTTTTT
CDR3 protein: CASSQDLPGGPPGELFF
clone size: .
V gene: TRBV14
J gene: TRBJ2-2
D gene: TRBD2

CDR3 DNA: TGCGCCAGCAGCCCACAGGGGGCTGGTGCAGATACGCAGTATTTT
CDR3 protein: CASSPQGAGADTQYF
clone size: .
V gene: TRBV5-1
J gene: TRBJ2-3
D gene: TRBD1

CDR3 DNA: TGTGCCACCTCGGGCCGTTCGAACACTGAAGCTTTCTTT
CDR3 protein: CATSGRSNTEAFF
clone size: .
V gene: TRBV28
J gene: TRBJ1-1
D gene: .

CDR3 DNA: TGTGCCAGCAGCTTAGCGGCAGTCCCTTATGAAAAACTGTTTTTT
CDR3 protein: CASSLAAVPYEKLFF
clone size: .
V gene: TRBV7-2
J gene: TRBJ1-4
D gene: .

CDR3 DNA: TGTGCCAGCAGTTTGGTGGCGACAGATACGCAGTATTTT
CDR3 protein: CASSLVATDTQYF
clone size: .
V gene: TRBV28
J gene: TRBJ2-3
D gene: .

CDR3 DNA: TGTGCCAGCAGCCAAGGGACAGATAGCAATCAGCCCCAGCATTTT
CDR3 protein: CASSQGTDSNQPQHF
clone size: .
V gene: TRBV4-2
J gene: TRBJ1-5
D gene: .

CDR3 DNA: TGTGCCAGCAGCTCGACAGGGCCCGGGGAGCTGTTTTTT
CDR3 protein: CASSSTGPGELFF
clone size: .
V gene: TRBV7-3
J gene: TRBJ2-2
D gene: TRBD1

CDR3 DNA: TGTGCCAGCAGTTATTACAGGGGGGCAGATACGCAGTATTTT
CDR3 protein: CASSYYRGADTQYF
clone size: .
V gene: TRBV27
J gene: TRBJ2-3
D gene: TRBD1

CDR3 DNA: TGTGCCAGCAGCCAAGGGCTAGCGGGGACCGCAGGGGTCTACGAGCAGTACTTC
CDR3 protein: CASSQGLAGTAGVYEQYF
clone size: .
V gene: TRBV3-1/TRBV3-2
J gene: TRBJ2-7
D gene: TRBD2

CDR3 DNA: TGTGCCAGCAGTGAACCCAAAGGGGGGGCTCTTGAAAAACTGTTTTTT
CDR3 protein: CASSEPKGGALEKLFF
clone size: .
V gene: TRBV6-1
J gene: TRBJ1-4
D gene: .

CDR3 DNA: TGTGCCAGCTCCCCGATAGGGGGGGCGTCGGAGACCCAGTACTTC
CDR3 protein: CASSPIGGASETQYF
clone size: .
V gene: TRBV19
J gene: TRBJ2-5
D gene: .

CDR3 DNA: TGTGCCAGCCAACAGGGGGGGAGAGGCTACAATGAGCAGTTCTTC
CDR3 protein: CASQQGGRGYNEQFF
clone size: .
V gene: TRBV7-2
J gene: TRBJ2-1
D gene: .

CDR3 DNA: TGTGCCAGCAGCCCCGGACGATTATCACCCCTCCACTTT
CDR3 protein: CASSPGRLSPLHF
clone size: .
V gene: TRBV11-2
J gene: TRBJ1-6
D gene: .

CDR3 DNA: TGTGCCTGGAGTTACCGGGACGCCGGGGAGCTGTTTTTT
CDR3 protein: CAWSYRDAGELFF
clone size: .
V gene: TRBV30
J gene: TRBJ2-2
D gene: .

CDR3 DNA: TGTGCCAGCAAAGGGGTTTCCAACGTCCTGACTTTC
CDR3 protein: CASKGVSNVLTF
clone size: .
V gene: TRBV9
J gene: TRBJ2-6
D gene: .

CDR3 DNA: TGTGCCAGCAGCGAGACAGGGAAAGGTTACACCTTC
CDR3 protein: CASSETGKGYTF
clone size: .
V gene: TRBV3-1/TRBV3-2
J gene: TRBJ1-2
D gene: TRBD1

CDR3 DNA: TGTGCCTGGAGTGCCGGGAGCTCCTACAATGAGCAGTTCTTC
CDR3 protein: CAWSAGSSYNEQFF
clone size: .
V gene: TRBV30
J gene: TRBJ2-1
D gene: .

CDR3 DNA: TGTGCCAGTAGTACCGGACAGGGGATAAATTCACCCCTCCACTTT
CDR3 protein: CASSTGQGINSPLHF
clone size: once
V gene: TRBV19
J gene: TRBJ1-6
D gene: TRBD1

CDR3 DNA: TGTGCCAGTAGTATTGGGGGGGCATGGGGTTATGGCTACACCTTC
CDR3 protein: CASSIGGAWGYGYTF
clone size: .
V gene: TRBV19
J gene: TRBJ1-2
D gene: .

CDR3 DNA: TGTGCCTGGAGTGTTGGAGGGTCGGCCGAGCAGTACTTC
CDR3 protein: CAWSVGGSAEQYF
clone size: .
V gene: TRBV30
J gene: TRBJ2-7
D gene: .

CDR3 DNA: TGTGCCAGCAGTCCGGACAGGGCAGGGGCAGATACGCAGTATTTT
CDR3 protein: CASSPDRAGADTQYF
clone size: .
V gene: TRBV27
J gene: TRBJ2-3
D gene: TRBD1

CDR3 DNA: TGCGCCAGCAGCCAGGACAGTTCACAAGAGACCCAGTACTTC
CDR3 protein: CASSQDSSQETQYF
clone size: .
V gene: TRBV4-1
J gene: TRBJ2-5
D gene: .

CDR3 DNA: TGTGCCAGCAGCTTGGGGGAAAGTGGAAACATTCAGTACTTC
CDR3 protein: CASSLGESGNIQYF
clone size: .
V gene: TRBV7-9
J gene: TRBJ2-4
D gene: .

CDR3 DNA: TGCGCCAGCACCCAGGGAGCCCGCACAGATACGCAGTATTTT
CDR3 protein: CASTQGARTDTQYF
clone size: .
V gene: TRBV5-1
J gene: TRBJ2-3
D gene: .

CDR3 DNA: TGTGCCAGCAGCTTGGGGGGACCGAGAGGAAACACCATATATTTT
CDR3 protein: CASSLGGPRGNTIYF
clone size: .
V gene: TRBV5-4
J gene: TRBJ1-3
D gene: .

CDR3 DNA: TGCAGTGCTGTTATCAACACTGAAGCTTTCTTT
CDR3 protein: CSAVINTEAFF
clone size: once
V gene: TRBV20-1
J gene: TRBJ1-1
D gene: .

CDR3 DNA: TGTGCCAGCAGCTTATCTTCATCCGCGGCTGGCTATGGCTACACCTTC
CDR3 protein: CASSLSSSAAGYGYTF
clone size: .
V gene: TRBV7-2
J gene: TRBJ1-2
D gene: .

CDR3 DNA: TGTGCCAGCAGAGGGACACGGGGAGGGGCTTACGAGCAGTACTTC
CDR3 protein: CASRGTRGGAYEQYF
clone size: .
V gene: TRBV7-2
J gene: TRBJ2-7
D gene: .

CDR3 DNA: TGCAGCGCCGCTATCGGGCGGGACAATGAGCAGTTCTTC
CDR3 protein: CSAAIGRDNEQFF
clone size: .
V gene: TRBV29-1
J gene: TRBJ2-1
D gene: .

CDR3 DNA: TGTGCCAGTAGTACGGCGCCCAATGAGCAGTTCTTC
CDR3 protein: CASSTAPNEQFF
clone size: .
V gene: TRBV19
J gene: TRBJ2-1
D gene: .

CDR3 DNA: TGTGCCAGCAGCGTAGGGAGGGGCACTGAAGCTTTCTTT
CDR3 protein: CASSVGRGTEAFF
clone size: once
V gene: TRBV9
J gene: TRBJ1-1
D gene: .

CDR3 DNA: TGTGCCAGTAGTAGCCGGGACCCAATTTCACCCCTCCACTTT
CDR3 protein: CASSSRDPISPLHF
clone size: .
V gene: TRBV19
J gene: TRBJ1-6
D gene: .

CDR3 DNA: TGTGCCAGCAGCTTCGTTGCAGGGGGTGATTCACCCCTCCACTTT
CDR3 protein: CASSFVAGGDSPLHF
clone size: .
V gene: TRBV7-2
J gene: TRBJ1-6
D gene: TRBD1

CDR3 DNA: TGTGCCAGCAGTCCCTCCTCCCTTATTGAGCAGTTCTTC
CDR3 protein: CASSPSSLIEQFF
clone size: .
V gene: TRBV13
J gene: TRBJ2-1
D gene: .

CDR3 DNA: TGTGCCAGTATCACCGGACAGATACACGTGGTCGCCGGGGAGCTGTTTTTT
CDR3 protein: CASITGQIHVVAGELFF
clone size: .
V gene: TRBV19
J gene: TRBJ2-2
D gene: .

CDR3 DNA: TGTGCCAGCAGAAGGACAGGCGAGTATGGCTACACCTTC
CDR3 protein: CASRRTGEYGYTF
clone size: once
V gene: TRBV6-5
J gene: TRBJ1-2
D gene: TRBD1

CDR3 DNA: TGTGCCAGCTCACCGGGCTTAGCTGGAAACACCATATATTTT
CDR3 protein: CASSPGLAGNTIYF
clone size: .
V gene: TRBV18
J gene: TRBJ1-3
D gene: .

CDR3 DNA: TGTGCCAGCAGCCGAGACAGGGGCGGCAATCAGCCCCAGCATTTT
CDR3 protein: CASSRDRGGNQPQHF
clone size: .
V gene: TRBV4-2
J gene: TRBJ1-5
D gene: TRBD1

CDR3 DNA: TGTGCCAGCAGTTTATCACAAAGTGGGGCCTACGAGCAGTACTTC
CDR3 protein: CASSLSQSGAYEQYF
clone size: .
V gene: TRBV27
J gene: TRBJ2-7
D gene: .

CDR3 DNA: TGTGCCAGCAGCCAAGACGACAGGCTCCAAGAGACCCAGTACTTC
CDR3 protein: CASSQDDRLQETQYF
clone size: .
V gene: TRBV3-1/TRBV3-2
J gene: TRBJ2-5
D gene: .

CDR3 DNA: TGTGCCAGCAGTTTACTGGGACAGGGAGGGACCGGGGAGCTGTTTTTT
CDR3 protein: CASSLLGQGGTGELFF
clone size: .
V gene: TRBV28
J gene: TRBJ2-2
D gene: TRBD1

CDR3 DNA: TGTGCCAGCAGGAGGACGGAGGGCTACACCTTC
CDR3 protein: CASRRTEGYTF
clone size: once
V gene: TRBV5-6
J gene: TRBJ1-2
D gene: .

CDR3 DNA: TGTGCCAGCGTCCCCGCCGGACAAAGGTACAATGAGCAGTTCTTC
CDR3 protein: CASVPAGQRYNEQFF
clone size: .
V gene: TRBV28
J gene: TRBJ2-1
D gene: .

CDR3 DNA: TGTGCCAGCAGCCGGGGGCTCCCTTCCTACGAGCAGTACTTC
CDR3 protein: CASSRGLPSYEQYF
clone size: .
V gene: TRBV4-2
J gene: TRBJ2-7
D gene: .

CDR3 DNA: TGTGCCAGCAGCCCATCAGAGATAGACGAGCAGTACTTC
CDR3 protein: CASSPSEIDEQYF
clone size: .
V gene: TRBV7-9
J gene: TRBJ2-7
D gene: .

CDR3 DNA: TGTGCCTGGAGTGTAGAGGGGGCCGCCTTGAACACTGAAGCTTTCTTT
CDR3 protein: CAWSVEGAALNTEAFF
clone size: once
V gene: TRBV30
J gene: TRBJ1-1
D gene: TRBD1

CDR3 DNA: TGCGCCAGCAGCCACCCGGGGACAGCGCGGGGCTACACCTTC
CDR3 protein: CASSHPGTARGYTF
clone size: once
V gene: TRBV4-1
J gene: TRBJ1-2
D gene: TRBD1